The 10 T cell receptor beta chains listed next were all sequenced from one sample in a study of cytomegalovirus exposure and HLA in healthy donors. The PCR had 60 Vbeta and 13 Jbeta primers. The repertoire was sequenced with immunoSEQ multiplex PCR; TCRdb's copy has only in-frame clones and lacks some. The sample yields 95,000 to 150,000 clones, 75% to 80% seen once. Source material: PBMCs. Receptors originate from a man in his forties in good health and CMV-seronegative.

The V and J genes are TRBV7-9 and TRBJ1-1; D possibly corresponds to TRBD1 (6 bases). In germline, CDR1 is SEHNR, CDR2 FQNEAQ (reference sequence). V shed 7 bases and J shed 7 bases, with 13 bases lying between them. The CDR3 spans 12 residues. Here the CDR3 DNA reads TGTGCCAGCACCCTAATGACAGGTGAAGCTTTCTTT. Translated, it gives CASTLMTGEAFF. The variable domain in full, with the rest retrieved from reference TRBV7-9 and TRBJ1-1, is DTGVSQNPRHKITKRGQNVTFRCDPISEHNRLYWYRQTLGQGPEFLTYFQNEAQLEKSRLLSDRFSAERPKGSFSTLEIQRTEQGDSAMYLCASTLMTGEAFFGQGTRLTVV.

This clone was observed a few times. The chain joins TRBV10-3 to TRBJ2-3; 8 nucleotides match TRBD2. CDR3 length equals 15 residues. Trimming removed 2 bases from V and 5 bases from J; junction bases left unmatched: 6. In germline, CDR1 is ENHRY, CDR2 SYGVKD. CDR3 amino acids: CAISEAGGARDTQYF. DNA of the CDR3: TGTGCCATCAGTGAGGCCGGGGGGGCTAGAGATACGCAGTATTTT.

V gene TRBV28 combines with J gene TRBJ1-4; 8 bases are shared with TRBD1. This CDR3 region has 17 residues. The junction had 15 bases not matched to a gene; V was cut back by 2 bases and J by 10 bases. Germline assignment: CDR1 MDHEN and CDR2 SYDVKM. In DNA form, the CDR3 reads TGTGCCAGCAGTTTACCTTCACCCAGGACAGGGTTGGGAAAACTGTTTTTT. Amino acid sequence: CASSLPSPRTGLGKLFF.

V usage is TRBV6-1 and J usage is TRBJ1-2; the D is unclear. V was shortened by 2 bases and J by 2 bases, with 6 bases between the two germline ends. The CDR3 has 13 residues. Looked up from germline, CDR1 is MNHNS and CDR2 is SASEGT. The CDR3: CASSETRNYGYTF. DNA of the CDR3: TGTGCCAGCAGTGAAACTCGAAACTATGGCTACACCTTC.

The V and J genes are TRBV7-3 and TRBJ2-2; TRBD2 matches 10 bases. The CDR3 loop spans 16 amino acids. After removal of 4 bases from V and 1 base from J, the junction contained 3 bases not matched to a gene. Germline loops: CDR1 SGHTA, CDR2 FQGTGA. The CDR3 here is CASSSRLAGNTGELFF. The CDR3 DNA reads TGTGCCAGCAGCTCTCGACTAGCGGGGAACACCGGGGAGCTGTTTTTT.

The V gene is TRBV25-1, the J gene TRBJ2-7, with a possible D match to TRBD1 (7 bases). The germline V gene has CDR1 MGHDK and CDR2 SYGVNS. V gave up 4 bases and J gave up 2 bases, with 12 bases separating them. The CDR3 loop spans 14 amino acids. The CDR3 here is CASSGSGGPYEQYF. CDR3 bases: TGTGCCAGCAGTGGGTCAGGGGGGCCCTACGAGCAGTACTTC.

The genes are TRBV27 and TRBJ2-1; TRBD1 agrees at 7 bases. CDR3 length: 14 amino acids. Unmatched junction bases numbered 12, after V lost 6 bases and J lost 10 bases. CDR1 and CDR2 from the germline V gene are MNHEY and SMNVEV (reference sequence). The CDR3 sequence is CASSPGTAPGEQFF. DNA for the CDR3: TGTGCCAGCAGCCCCGGGACAGCCCCAGGGGAGCAGTTCTTC.

The CDR3 sequence: CASSSAPGRTEAFF. The CDR3 DNA follows: TGCGCCAGCAGCTCCGCACCCGGGAGGACTGAAGCTTTCTTT. This chain uses TRBV5-1 with TRBJ1-1; D is unclear. V gave up 3 bases and J gave up 5 bases, with 14 bases separating them. CDR1 is SGHRS and CDR2 is YFSETQ in the germline V gene. The CDR3 length is 14 residues.

V is TRBV4-2 and J is TRBJ1-2; TRBD1 might be the D (5 bases). Germline CDR1 is LGHNA and CDR2 is YNFKEQ. This CDR3 has 15 amino acids. The V and J ends lost 0 bases and 3 bases respectively, with 11 bases between them. This CDR3 is CASSQDLEGHYGYTF. CDR3 DNA: TGTGCCAGCAGCCAAGATCTGGAGGGGCACTATGGCTACACCTTC.

The V call is TRBV18, the J call TRBJ2-2; TRBD1 agrees at 7 bases. CDR3 length: 15 residues. Germline V gene data show CDR1 as KGHSH and CDR2 as LQKENI. With V trimmed by 3 bases and J by 4 bases, 5 bases remained unmatched. In nucleotides, the CDR3 is TGTGCCAGCTCACCGACCGCAGGGGGCACCGGGGAGCTGTTTTTT. It translates to CASSPTAGGTGELFF.